The clone carrying this T cell receptor (beta chain) was recorded only once. Measured with immunoSEQ multiplex PCR; TCRdb has only the in-frame clones, and not every one. This table has some 70,000 clones, 70% to 90% appearing once. This entry comes from a study of blood T cell repertoires in COVID-19. Looking at the study overall: The United States, Italy and Spain provided the acute and convalescent COVID-19 samples.

CDR1 is LNHNV and CDR2 is YYDKDF in the germline V gene (reference sequence). The V and J ends lost 0 bases and 5 bases respectively, with 15 bases between them. The CDR3 loop spans 16 amino acids. The receptor's source is a woman of 80 years or more with active COVID-19. The sequencing sample was made of peripheral blood. The chain carries TRBV15 and TRBJ2-3; D is perhaps TRBD2 (5 bases). As DNA, the CDR3 is TGTGCCACCAGCAGAGACCACGGAGAGGGAGTAGATACGCAGTATTTT. Protein product: CATSRDHGEGVDTQYF.